This T cell receptor (beta chain) was recovered during a study of shared clonotypes between healthy human individuals. The naive CD8 population came from CD45RO-negative cells selected for CCR7, without terminally differentiated effector memory CD45RA+ cells. Clones were read by immunoSEQ multiplex PCR, and TCRdb kept only the in-frame ones, dropping some. The sample lists about 1.9 million clones, about 94% occurring once. This CDR3 is 12 amino acids long. Germline assignment: CDR1 SGHRS and CDR2 YFSETQ. Trimming took off 2 bases at V and 8 bases at J, with 10 bases between the two ends. V usage is TRBV5-1 and J usage is TRBJ1-1, with D uncertain. Sequencing used naive CD8+ T cells from PBMCs. The receptor comes from a man aged 18 to 30 in good health. Some clones in this sample may be carry-over from other donors' samples. CDR3 residues: CASSFGVAEAFF. The CDR3 DNA reads as TGCGCCAGCAGCTTCGGTGTGGCCGAAGCTTTCTTT.